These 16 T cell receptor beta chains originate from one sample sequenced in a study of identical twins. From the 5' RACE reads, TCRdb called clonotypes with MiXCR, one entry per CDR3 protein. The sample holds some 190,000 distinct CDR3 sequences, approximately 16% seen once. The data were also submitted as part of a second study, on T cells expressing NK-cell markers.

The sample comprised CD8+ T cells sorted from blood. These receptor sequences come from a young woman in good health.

The CDR3 DNA reads TGTGCCAGTAGTATCTCGTGGGGAGAAGATAATTCACCCCTCCACTTT. Amino acid sequence: CASSISWGEDNSPLHF. This sequence joins TRBV19 and TRBJ1-6; D unclear. The V gene lost 3 bases and the J gene lost 5 bases, with 14 bases spanning the gap. This CDR3 comprises 16 residues. Germline V gene data show CDR1 as LNHDA and CDR2 as SQIVND (reference sequence).

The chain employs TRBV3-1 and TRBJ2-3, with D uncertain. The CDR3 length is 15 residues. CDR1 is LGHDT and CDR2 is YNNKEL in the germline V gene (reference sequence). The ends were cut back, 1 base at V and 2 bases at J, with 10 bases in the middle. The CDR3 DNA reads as TGTGCCAGCAGCCAAGGGCCAACCTCCACAGATACGCAGTATTTT. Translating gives CASSQGPTSTDTQYF.

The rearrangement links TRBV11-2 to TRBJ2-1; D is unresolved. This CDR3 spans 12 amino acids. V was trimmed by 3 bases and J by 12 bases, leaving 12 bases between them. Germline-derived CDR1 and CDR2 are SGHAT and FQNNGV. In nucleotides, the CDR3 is TGTGCCAGCAGCTTCGTGCAACAGCGGCAGTTCTTC. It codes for CASSFVQQRQFF.

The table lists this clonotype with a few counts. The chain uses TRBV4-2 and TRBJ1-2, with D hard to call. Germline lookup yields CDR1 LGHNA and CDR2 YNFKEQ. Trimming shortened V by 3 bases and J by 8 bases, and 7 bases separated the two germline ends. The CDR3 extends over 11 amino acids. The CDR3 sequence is CASSHPRGYTF. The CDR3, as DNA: TGTGCCAGCAGCCACCCTCGGGGCTACACCTTC.

CDR3 nucleotide sequence: TGTGCCAGCAGCTTACAGCCCTCCAAGCAGTTCTTC. It specifies CASSLQPSKQFF. V usage is TRBV7-2 and J usage is TRBJ2-1; no clear D gene. Trimming took 2 bases from V and 11 from J, leaving 10 bases between them. This CDR3 is 12 amino acids long. CDR1 and CDR2 (germline): SGHTA, FQGNSA.

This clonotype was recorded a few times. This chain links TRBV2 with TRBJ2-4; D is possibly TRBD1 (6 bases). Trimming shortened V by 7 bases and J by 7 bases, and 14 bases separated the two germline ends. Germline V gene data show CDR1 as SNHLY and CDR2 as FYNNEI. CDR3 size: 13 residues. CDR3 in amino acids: CASKGAGDNIQYF. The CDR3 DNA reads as TGTGCCAGCAAGGGCGCAGGGGATAACATTCAGTACTTC.

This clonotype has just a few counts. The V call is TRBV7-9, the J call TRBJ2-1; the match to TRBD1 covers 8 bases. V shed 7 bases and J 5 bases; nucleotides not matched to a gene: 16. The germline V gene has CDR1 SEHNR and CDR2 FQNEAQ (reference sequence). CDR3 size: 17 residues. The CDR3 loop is CASTQQLRTGRDNEQFF. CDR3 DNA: TGTGCCAGCACCCAGCAGCTCCGGACAGGGAGAGACAATGAGCAGTTCTTC.

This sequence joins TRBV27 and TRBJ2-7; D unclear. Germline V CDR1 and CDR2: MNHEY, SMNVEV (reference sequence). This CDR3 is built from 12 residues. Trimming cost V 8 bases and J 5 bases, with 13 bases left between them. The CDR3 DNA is TGTGCCAGCGGACCCCGAAGTAACGAGCAGTACTTC. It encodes CASGPRSNEQYF.

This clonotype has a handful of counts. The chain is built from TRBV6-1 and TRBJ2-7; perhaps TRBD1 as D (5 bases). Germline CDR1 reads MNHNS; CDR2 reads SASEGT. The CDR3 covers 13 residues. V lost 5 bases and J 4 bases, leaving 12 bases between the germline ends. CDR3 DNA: TGTGCCAGCAGTCCAAACCCAGGGTACGAGCAGTACTTC. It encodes CASSPNPGYEQYF.

The CDR3 DNA is TGTGCCAGCAGTTCGACAGCTAGCACAGATACGCAGTATTTT. It translates to CASSSTASTDTQYF. V gene TRBV27 combines with J gene TRBJ2-3; D may be TRBD1 (5 bases). Germline V gene data show CDR1 as MNHEY and CDR2 as SMNVEV (reference sequence). This CDR3 comprises 14 residues. Trimming shortened V by 4 bases and J by 0 bases, and 8 bases separated the two germline ends.

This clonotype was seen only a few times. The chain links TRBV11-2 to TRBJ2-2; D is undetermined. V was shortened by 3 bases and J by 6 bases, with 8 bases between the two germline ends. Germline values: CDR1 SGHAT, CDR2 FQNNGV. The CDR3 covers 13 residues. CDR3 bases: TGTGCCAGCAGCTTCGGTGTGGCCGGGGAGCTGTTTTTT. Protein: CASSFGVAGELFF.

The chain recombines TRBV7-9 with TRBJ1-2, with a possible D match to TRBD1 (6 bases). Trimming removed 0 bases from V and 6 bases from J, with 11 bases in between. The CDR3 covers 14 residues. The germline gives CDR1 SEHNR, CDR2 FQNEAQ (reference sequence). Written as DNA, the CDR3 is TGTGCCAGCAGCTTAGCCCAGGGGAGGGATGGCTACACCTTC. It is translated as CASSLAQGRDGYTF.

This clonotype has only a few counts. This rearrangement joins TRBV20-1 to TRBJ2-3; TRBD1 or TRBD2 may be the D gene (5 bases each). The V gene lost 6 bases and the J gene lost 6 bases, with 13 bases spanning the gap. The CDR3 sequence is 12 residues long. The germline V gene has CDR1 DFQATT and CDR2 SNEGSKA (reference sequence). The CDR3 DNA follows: TGCAGTGCAATTGGGGGAGCCGATACGCAGTATTTT. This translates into CSAIGGADTQYF.

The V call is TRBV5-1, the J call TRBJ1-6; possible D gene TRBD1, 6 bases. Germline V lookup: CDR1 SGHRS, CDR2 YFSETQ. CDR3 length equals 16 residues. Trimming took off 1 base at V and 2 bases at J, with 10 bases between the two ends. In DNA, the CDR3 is TGCGCCAGCAGCTTGACAGGGTACCCCTATAATTCACCCCTCCACTTT. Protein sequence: CASSLTGYPYNSPLHF.

The CDR3, as DNA: TGTGCCAGCAGCTTTTCGACAGACTACTATAAACTGTTTTTT. Translation: CASSFSTDYYKLFF. The chain uses TRBV7-9 and TRBJ1-4; D possibly corresponds to TRBD1 (5 bases). CDR1 is SEHNR and CDR2 is FQNEAQ in the germline V gene (reference sequence). V was pared by 3 bases and J by 11 bases, with 16 bases between. CDR3 length: 14 amino acids.

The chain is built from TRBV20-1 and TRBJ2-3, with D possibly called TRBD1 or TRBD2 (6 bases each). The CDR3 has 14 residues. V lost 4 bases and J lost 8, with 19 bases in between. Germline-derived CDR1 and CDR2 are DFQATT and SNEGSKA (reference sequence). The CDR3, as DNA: TGCAGTGCTAAAATCAAGAGGGGGGCCAGTACGCAGTATTTT. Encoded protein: CSAKIKRGASTQYF.